Listed below are T cell receptor beta chains from one sample, sequenced in a study of T cell responses to AZD1222 COVID-19 vaccine. Produced via immunoSEQ multiplex PCR; TCRdb's table is partial and in-frame only. The data contain some 90,000 clones, roughly 88% of them singletons. The material sequenced was peripheral blood, taken on day 0 of AZD1222 vaccination. Receptors originate from an adult in good health. The CDR3 runs from the conserved cysteine through the conserved F or W. The D gene is left open where the match is weak. Size is omitted from some rows. Given values are once, few, many or a class for expanded clones.

D gene: .
J gene: TRBJ2-5
V gene: TRBV7-2
CDR3 length: 16
clone size: .
CDR3 DNA: TGTGCCAGCAGCTTAAAGGGCGCTAGGGGCGGTGAGACCCAGTACTTC
CDR3 protein: CASSLKGARGGETQYF

D gene: .
J gene: TRBJ2-5
V gene: TRBV6-6
CDR3 length: 15
clone size: .
CDR3 DNA: TGTGCCAGCATCTCCGGTGACAGGTGGTTGGGGACCCAGTACTTC
CDR3 protein: CASISGDRWLGTQYF

D gene: .
J gene: TRBJ1-1
V gene: TRBV6-4
CDR3 length: 14
clone size: once
CDR3 DNA: TGTGCCAGCAGTGACTCGCCGGCCAACACTGAAGCTTTCTTT
CDR3 protein: CASSDSPANTEAFF

D gene: TRBD1
J gene: TRBJ2-1
V gene: TRBV11-2
CDR3 length: 15
clone size: .
CDR3 DNA: TGTGCCAGCAGCCCGCGGACAGGGGCCTACAATGAGCAGTTCTTC
CDR3 protein: CASSPRTGAYNEQFF

D gene: TRBD2
J gene: TRBJ2-1
V gene: TRBV4-3
CDR3 length: 16
clone size: .
CDR3 DNA: TGCGCCAGCAGCCAAGAACTAGCGGGGGGAGGGAATGAGCAGTTCTTC
CDR3 protein: CASSQELAGGGNEQFF

D gene: .
J gene: TRBJ1-2
V gene: TRBV11-2
CDR3 length: 14
clone size: .
CDR3 DNA: TGTGCCAGCAGCTTAGCTCGGGGGGGGAGTGGCTACACCTTC
CDR3 protein: CASSLARGGSGYTF

D gene: .
J gene: TRBJ1-4
V gene: TRBV6-1
CDR3 length: 14
clone size: .
CDR3 DNA: TGTGCCAGCAGTGAAATCGGGAGGGCTGAAAAACTGTTTTTT
CDR3 protein: CASSEIGRAEKLFF

D gene: .
J gene: TRBJ1-3
V gene: TRBV5-1
CDR3 length: 15
clone size: .
CDR3 DNA: TGCGCCAGCAGCTTGGTCTCAGGGTCCGGAAACACCATATATTTT
CDR3 protein: CASSLVSGSGNTIYF

D gene: .
J gene: TRBJ2-1
V gene: TRBV7-3
CDR3 length: 14
clone size: .
CDR3 DNA: TGTGCCAGCAGCCTAAGAAGTTCGGGCAATGAGCAGTTCTTC
CDR3 protein: CASSLRSSGNEQFF

D gene: TRBD1
J gene: TRBJ1-4
V gene: TRBV18
CDR3 length: 14
clone size: once
CDR3 DNA: TGTGCCAGCTCACCGACAGGGGGGGATGAAAAACTGTTTTTT
CDR3 protein: CASSPTGGDEKLFF

D gene: .
J gene: TRBJ1-6
V gene: TRBV28
CDR3 length: 17
clone size: once
CDR3 DNA: TGTGCCAGCAGGGCAGGTGGCGTAGGCTCCTATAATTCACCCCTCCACTTT
CDR3 protein: CASRAGGVGSYNSPLHF

D gene: TRBD1
J gene: TRBJ1-2
V gene: TRBV18
CDR3 length: 14
clone size: .
CDR3 DNA: TGTGCCAGCTCAAGTGGGACAGCCCTCTATGGCTACACCTTC
CDR3 protein: CASSSGTALYGYTF

D gene: .
J gene: TRBJ1-5
V gene: TRBV24-1
CDR3 length: 17
clone size: .
CDR3 DNA: TGTGCCACCAGTGACCGCTCGGCCATAGTAGGGGATCAGCCCCAGCATTTT
CDR3 protein: CATSDRSAIVGDQPQHF

D gene: .
J gene: TRBJ2-7
V gene: TRBV4-3
CDR3 length: 13
clone size: .
CDR3 DNA: TGCGCCAGCAGCCAAGCGGGTGACGGCGAGCAGTACTTC
CDR3 protein: CASSQAGDGEQYF

D gene: .
J gene: TRBJ2-7
V gene: TRBV5-1
CDR3 length: 14
clone size: few
CDR3 DNA: TGCGCCAGCAGCTACCAGTCAGGAGAGGCTGAGCAGTACTTC
CDR3 protein: CASSYQSGEAEQYF

D gene: TRBD1
J gene: TRBJ2-7
V gene: TRBV28
CDR3 length: 16
clone size: .
CDR3 DNA: TGTGCCAGCAGTTTATGGGGGACAGGGGGCAACTACGAGCAGTACTTC
CDR3 protein: CASSLWGTGGNYEQYF

D gene: TRBD1
J gene: TRBJ2-2
V gene: TRBV27
CDR3 length: 18
clone size: .
CDR3 DNA: TGTGCCAGCAGTCTTCTACTCCCGGGACAGGGTTCATTCGGGGAGCTGTTTTTT
CDR3 protein: CASSLLLPGQGSFGELFF

D gene: TRBD2
J gene: TRBJ2-1
V gene: TRBV19
CDR3 length: 14
clone size: .
CDR3 DNA: TGTGCCAGTAGTATAGAGATGGCGGGGGGGCCGGAGTTCTTC
CDR3 protein: CASSIEMAGGPEFF

D gene: .
J gene: TRBJ2-3
V gene: TRBV3-1/TRBV3-2
CDR3 length: 12
clone size: .
CDR3 DNA: TGTGCCAGCAGCCCAAGCACAGATACGCAGTATTTT
CDR3 protein: CASSPSTDTQYF

D gene: TRBD2
J gene: TRBJ2-1
V gene: TRBV4-2
CDR3 length: 16
clone size: .
CDR3 DNA: TGTGCCAGCAGCCTTATTAGCGGGGGGGCAAATAATGAGCAGTTCTTC
CDR3 protein: CASSLISGGANNEQFF

D gene: TRBD2
J gene: TRBJ2-3
V gene: TRBV7-9
CDR3 length: 17
clone size: few
CDR3 DNA: TGTGCCAGCAGCCCTACTAGCGGGGGGACATCGGGGGATACGCAGTATTTT
CDR3 protein: CASSPTSGGTSGDTQYF

D gene: .
J gene: TRBJ2-3
V gene: TRBV18
CDR3 length: 17
clone size: .
CDR3 DNA: TGTGCCAGCTCACTCGGGTTAGCGGCCACTAGCACAGATACGCAGTATTTT
CDR3 protein: CASSLGLAATSTDTQYF

D gene: .
J gene: TRBJ2-7
V gene: TRBV5-1
CDR3 length: 14
clone size: .
CDR3 DNA: TGCGCCAGCAGCTTCCCGACTAGGCCTCTCGAGCAGTACTTC
CDR3 protein: CASSFPTRPLEQYF

D gene: .
J gene: TRBJ2-3
V gene: TRBV5-6
CDR3 length: 16
clone size: .
CDR3 DNA: TGTGCCAGCAGCTTGTTCGGCGAACTAAACACAGATACGCAGTATTTT
CDR3 protein: CASSLFGELNTDTQYF

D gene: .
J gene: TRBJ1-2
V gene: TRBV9
CDR3 length: 15
clone size: few
CDR3 DNA: TGTGCCAGCAGCCCACAGGAAGCCCTTAACTATGGCTACACCTTC
CDR3 protein: CASSPQEALNYGYTF

D gene: .
J gene: TRBJ2-7
V gene: TRBV3-1/TRBV3-2
CDR3 length: 13
clone size: .
CDR3 DNA: TGTGCCAGCAGCCTGGGACGGGCGTACGAGCAGTACTTC
CDR3 protein: CASSLGRAYEQYF

D gene: .
J gene: TRBJ1-2
V gene: TRBV7-8
CDR3 length: 15
clone size: .
CDR3 DNA: TGTGCCAGCAGCTTCTTTGGGTCCGCTAGCTATGGCTACACCTTC
CDR3 protein: CASSFFGSASYGYTF

D gene: TRBD1
J gene: TRBJ2-7
V gene: TRBV6-5
CDR3 length: 13
clone size: .
CDR3 DNA: TGTGCCAGCAGACTAACAGGGGGCAGGGAGCAGTACTTC
CDR3 protein: CASRLTGGREQYF

D gene: .
J gene: TRBJ1-6
V gene: TRBV5-1
CDR3 length: 18
clone size: .
CDR3 DNA: .
CDR3 protein: CASSSGNSGGSYNSPLHF

D gene: TRBD1
J gene: TRBJ2-2
V gene: TRBV9
CDR3 length: 16
clone size: few
CDR3 DNA: TGTGCCAGCAGCGTCCACAGGGGGGCGAACACCGGGGAGCTGTTTTTT
CDR3 protein: CASSVHRGANTGELFF

D gene: .
J gene: TRBJ2-1
V gene: TRBV12-3/TRBV12-4
CDR3 length: 11
clone size: .
CDR3 DNA: TGTGCCAGCAGTTTTCAAGGTGAGCAGTTCTTC
CDR3 protein: CASSFQGEQFF

D gene: TRBD1
J gene: TRBJ1-2
V gene: TRBV5-6
CDR3 length: 14
clone size: .
CDR3 DNA: TGTGCCAGCAGCTACCTGGACAGGAACTATGGCTACACCTTC
CDR3 protein: CASSYLDRNYGYTF

D gene: TRBD2
J gene: TRBJ2-1
V gene: TRBV7-6
CDR3 length: 14
clone size: .
CDR3 DNA: TGTGCCAGCAGCTCAAGCGGGGCTGTGAATGAGCAGTTCTTC
CDR3 protein: CASSSSGAVNEQFF

D gene: .
J gene: TRBJ1-4
V gene: TRBV4-3
CDR3 length: 17
clone size: .
CDR3 DNA: TGCGCCAGCAGCCCCGGGGGCTCGCTAGCACTTAATGAAAAACTGTTTTTT
CDR3 protein: CASSPGGSLALNEKLFF

D gene: .
J gene: TRBJ1-1
V gene: TRBV5-6
CDR3 length: 11
clone size: .
CDR3 DNA: TGTGCCAGGACCGGAGGGACTGAAGCTTTCTTT
CDR3 protein: CARTGGTEAFF

D gene: .
J gene: TRBJ1-2
V gene: TRBV9
CDR3 length: 14
clone size: .
CDR3 DNA: TGTGCCAGCAGCGCCGGGACGGATAACTATGGCTACACCTTC
CDR3 protein: CASSAGTDNYGYTF

D gene: .
J gene: TRBJ1-4
V gene: TRBV9
CDR3 length: 15
clone size: .
CDR3 DNA: TGTGCCAGCAGCGTAGGGGGGGTAAATGGTGAAAAACTGTTTTTT
CDR3 protein: CASSVGGVNGEKLFF

D gene: .
J gene: TRBJ2-5
V gene: TRBV6-2/TRBV6-3
CDR3 length: 12
clone size: .
CDR3 DNA: TGTGCCAGCAGTTCGACCCAAGAGACCCAGTACTTC
CDR3 protein: CASSSTQETQYF

D gene: TRBD1
J gene: TRBJ1-2
V gene: TRBV5-1
CDR3 length: 15
clone size: .
CDR3 DNA: TGCGCCAGCAGCCCGGGACAGGGAACAGGGTCTGGCTACACCTTC
CDR3 protein: CASSPGQGTGSGYTF

D gene: .
J gene: TRBJ2-3
V gene: TRBV7-2
CDR3 length: 14
clone size: .
CDR3 DNA: TGTGCCAGCAGCCTTTGGAGGGCCGAGGATACGCAGTATTTT
CDR3 protein: CASSLWRAEDTQYF

D gene: TRBD2
J gene: TRBJ2-3
V gene: TRBV27
CDR3 length: 15
clone size: .
CDR3 DNA: TGTGCCAGCAGTTTGTTTGGCGGGAGCCCAGATACGCAGTATTTT
CDR3 protein: CASSLFGGSPDTQYF